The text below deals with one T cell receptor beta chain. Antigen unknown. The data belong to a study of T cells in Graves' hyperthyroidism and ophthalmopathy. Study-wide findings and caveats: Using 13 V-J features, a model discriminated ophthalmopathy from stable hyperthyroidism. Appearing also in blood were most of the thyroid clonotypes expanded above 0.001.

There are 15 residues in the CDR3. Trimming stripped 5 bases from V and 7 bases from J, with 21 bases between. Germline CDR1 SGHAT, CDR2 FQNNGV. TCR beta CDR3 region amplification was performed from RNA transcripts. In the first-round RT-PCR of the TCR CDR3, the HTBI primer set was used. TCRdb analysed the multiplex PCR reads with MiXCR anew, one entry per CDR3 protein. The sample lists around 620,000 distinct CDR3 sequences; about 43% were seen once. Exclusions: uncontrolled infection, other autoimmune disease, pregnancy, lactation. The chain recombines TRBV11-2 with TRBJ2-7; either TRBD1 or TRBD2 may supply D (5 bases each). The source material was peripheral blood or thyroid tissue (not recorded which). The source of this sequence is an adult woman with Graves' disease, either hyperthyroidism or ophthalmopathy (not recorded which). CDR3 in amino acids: CASSTEGKGSGEQYF. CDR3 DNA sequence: TGTGCCAGCAGCACCGAGGGGAAGGGGAGTGGGGAGCAGTACTTC.